The 10 T cell receptor beta chains reported below all come from one sample, sequenced in a study of human T cells and chemical hapten exposure. Time point here: pre-sensitization, week 0. The treatment is: therapeutic diphenylcyclopropenone sensitization with weekly scalp DPC. Via MiXCR, TCRdb re-called the RACE reads, giving one row per CDR3 protein. The sample consists of about 260,000 distinct CDR3 sequences, about 8.6% of them appearing once. The source material was whole blood, sampled in connection with sensitization to the hapten diphenylcyclopropenone (DPC). These TCRs come from a woman in her thirties or forties with alopecia areata. Some clones in this sample may be carry-over from other donors' samples.

This clonotype was found a few times. The chain uses TRBV6-2 or TRBV6-3 and TRBJ2-1; D gene ambiguous. The CDR3 contains 12 residues. The V gene's germline CDR1 is MNHEY and CDR2 SVGEGT. V lost 5 bases and J lost 8, with 10 bases in between. The CDR3 region is CASSPDTYEQFF. The CDR3 DNA reads TGTGCCAGCAGTCCAGATACCTATGAGCAGTTCTTC.

This clonotype was recorded many times. The chain couples TRBV20-1 to TRBJ1-6; weak D call: TRBD1 (6 bases). Per the germline V gene, CDR1 is DFQATT and CDR2 is SNEGSKA (reference sequence). Trimming took 3 bases from V and 10 from J, leaving 13 bases between them. This CDR3 has 13 amino acids. The chain's CDR3 is CSARRGVESPLHF. DNA for the CDR3: TGCAGTGCTAGGAGGGGGGTCGAGTCACCCCTCCACTTT.

This chain joins TRBV12-3 or TRBV12-4 and TRBJ2-2, with D hard to call. V gave up 5 bases and J gave up 2 bases, with 6 bases separating them. There are 13 residues in the CDR3. The CDR3 spells CASSQANTGELFF. CDR3 nucleotide sequence: TGTGCCAGCAGTCAGGCTAACACCGGGGAGCTGTTTTTT.

CDR3 sequence: CASSPTLRQAGYEQYF. The DNA for the CDR3 is TGTGCCAGCAGCCCGACCTTACGACAGGCAGGATACGAGCAGTACTTC. This rearrangement joins TRBV6-2 or TRBV6-3 to TRBJ2-7; maybe TRBD1 (6 bases). Per germline, CDR1 MNHEY and CDR2 SVGEGT. This CDR3 spans 16 amino acids. V was clipped by 6 bases and J by 4 bases, with 22 bases between them.

This clonotype was detected only a few times. This chain links TRBV6-5 with TRBJ1-5; tentative D call: TRBD1 (5 bases). Trimming removed 5 bases at V and 8 bases at J, with 22 bases between. The CDR3 covers 16 residues. Germline V gene sequence: CDR1 MNHEY, CDR2 SVGAGI. The CDR3 bases are TGTGCCAGCAGTCCACTGGGAAGGGGCTATACCGAGCCCCAGCATTTT. Translating gives CASSPLGRGYTEPQHF.

The table lists this clonotype with many counts. This rearrangement joins TRBV28 to TRBJ2-5; TRBD2 agrees at 12 bases. Germline V gives CDR1 MDHEN, CDR2 SYDVKM. This CDR3 spans 18 amino acids. J lost 0 bases, V lost 1 base, and 6 bases had no gene match. The CDR3 loop is CASSLSSSGRADQETQYF. The CDR3 DNA reads as TGTGCCAGCAGTTTATCTTCTAGCGGGAGGGCCGACCAAGAGACCCAGTACTTC.

The V and J genes are TRBV4-1 and TRBJ1-4, with no clear D. CDR3 length equals 11 residues. V was clipped by 3 bases and J by 8 bases, with 4 bases between them. Germline V lookup: CDR1 MGHRA, CDR2 YSYEKL. This CDR3 is CASSQGEKLFF. DNA of the CDR3: TGCGCCAGCAGCCAGGGCGAAAAACTGTTTTTT.

The sample holds a few counts of this clonotype. The V call is TRBV20-1, the J call TRBJ1-4; D is ambiguous. V gave up 1 base and J gave up 0 bases, with 6 bases separating them. This CDR3 comprises 14 residues. Germline lookup yields CDR1 DFQATT and CDR2 SNEGSKA (reference sequence). The CDR3 DNA reads TGCAGTGCTAGAGGACACCCAACTAATGAAAAACTGTTTTTT. Translated: CSARGHPTNEKLFF.

The chain combines TRBV6-2 or TRBV6-3 with TRBJ1-2; the D gene is possibly TRBD1 (6 bases). The CDR3 length is 16 residues. V was trimmed by 0 bases and J by 3 bases, leaving 14 bases between them. In germline, CDR1 is MNHEY, CDR2 SVGEGT. CDR3 loop: CASSYSDSRAYYGYTF. The DNA of the CDR3 is TGTGCCAGCAGTTACTCGGACAGCCGGGCGTACTATGGCTACACCTTC.

This clonotype was observed many times. This sequence joins TRBV20-1 and TRBJ2-2; 7 bases line up with TRBD2. Germline CDR1 is DFQATT and CDR2 is SNEGSKA (reference sequence). The CDR3 consists of 15 residues. The ends lost 5 bases at V and 1 base at J; junction bases unmatched: 7. In DNA, the CDR3 is TGCAGTGCTCCCATAGCGGGTATGAACACCGGGGAGCTGTTTTTT. It specifies CSAPIAGMNTGELFF.